Below, one TCR beta chain is given with its context. The antigen is undetermined. As defined, naive CD8 cells were CD45RO-negative and positively selected for CCR7, with terminally differentiated effector memory CD45RA+ cells excluded. The data derive from a study of shared clonotypes between healthy human individuals. Study conclusions and caveats: Generally, estimated richness proved larger in naive subsets than it did in memory subsets.

Method: immunoSEQ multiplex PCR; TCRdb's copy keeps in-frame clones and lacks some. The table shows nearly 600,000 clones, with 95% to 96% occurring only once. V shed 3 bases and J 4 bases; nucleotides not matched to a gene: 11. The CDR3 is 17 amino acids. CDR1 and CDR2 (germline): SGDLS, YYNGEE. This TCR was sampled from a woman aged 25 to 39 in good health. The sequencing sample was made of naive CD8+ T cells sorted from blood. The rearrangement links TRBV9 to TRBJ1-2, with 11 bases identical to TRBD1. The CDR3, as DNA: TGTGCCAGCAGCGGACGAACCCCGGGACAGGGGGTCTATGGCTACACCTTC. This sequence encodes CASSGRTPGQGVYGYTF.